The text below deals with one TCR beta chain. Germline loops: CDR1 SGHRS, CDR2 YFSETQ. The CDR3 is 16 residues long. Trimming took off 0 bases at V and 5 bases at J, with 17 bases between the two ends. The entry originates in a study of cytomegalovirus exposure and HLA in healthy donors. Study summary: The platform used for the approximately 130 validation repertoires matched that of the 666 first-cohort repertoires, a later analysis reported.

The data were produced by immunoSEQ multiplex PCR, yet TCRdb's version contains in-frame clones alone and is incomplete. The sample shows about 200,000 clones, about 86% of them seen only once. This receptor was taken from a young woman in good health and CMV-seronegative. The chain couples TRBV5-1 to TRBJ2-5; D possibly corresponds to TRBD1 (5 bases). The source material was PBMCs. CDR3 residues: CASSLDPPGNGETQYF. CDR3 in DNA: TGCGCCAGCAGCTTGGACCCCCCAGGGAATGGGGAGACCCAGTACTTC.